This TCR beta chain was observed in a study of shared clonotypes between healthy human individuals. As regards this clone: Its antigen is currently unknown.

The CDR3 is made up of 12 amino acids. Germline values: CDR1 GTSNPN, CDR2 SVGIG (reference sequence). V gave up 1 base and J gave up 9 bases, with 10 bases separating them. Naive-designated CD8 cells lacked CD45RO, were positively enriched for CCR7, and omitted terminally differentiated effector memory CD45RA+ cells. The protocol was immunoSEQ multiplex PCR, while the TCRdb copy is restricted to in-frame clones and leaves out a portion. The sample lists a few million clones; over 85% were seen once. Study outcomes and limitations: Non-shared clonotypes showed lower generation probabilities than clonotypes common to all four donors.

The source of this sequence is a man aged 18-30 years in good health. Some clones in this sample may be carry-over from other donors' samples. Sequenced sample: naive CD8+ T cells from PBMCs. The chain carries TRBV30 and TRBJ1-5; D is uncertain. The CDR3 region is CAWSEVPGPQHF. The CDR3 DNA is TGTGCCTGGAGTGAGGTACCAGGGCCCCAGCATTTT.